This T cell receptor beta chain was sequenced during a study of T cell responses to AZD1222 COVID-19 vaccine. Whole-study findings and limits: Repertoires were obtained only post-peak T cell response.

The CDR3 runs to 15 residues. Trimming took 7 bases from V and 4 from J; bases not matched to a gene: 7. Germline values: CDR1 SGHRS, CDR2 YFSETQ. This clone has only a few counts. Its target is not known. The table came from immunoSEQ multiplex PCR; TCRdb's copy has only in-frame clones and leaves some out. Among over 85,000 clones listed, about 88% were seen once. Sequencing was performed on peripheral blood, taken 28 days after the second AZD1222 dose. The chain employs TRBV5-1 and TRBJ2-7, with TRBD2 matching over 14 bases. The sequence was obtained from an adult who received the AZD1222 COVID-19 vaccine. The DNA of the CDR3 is TGCGCCAGCCGAGAAAGACTAGCGGGAGGGTACGAGCAGTACTTC. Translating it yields CASRERLAGGYEQYF.